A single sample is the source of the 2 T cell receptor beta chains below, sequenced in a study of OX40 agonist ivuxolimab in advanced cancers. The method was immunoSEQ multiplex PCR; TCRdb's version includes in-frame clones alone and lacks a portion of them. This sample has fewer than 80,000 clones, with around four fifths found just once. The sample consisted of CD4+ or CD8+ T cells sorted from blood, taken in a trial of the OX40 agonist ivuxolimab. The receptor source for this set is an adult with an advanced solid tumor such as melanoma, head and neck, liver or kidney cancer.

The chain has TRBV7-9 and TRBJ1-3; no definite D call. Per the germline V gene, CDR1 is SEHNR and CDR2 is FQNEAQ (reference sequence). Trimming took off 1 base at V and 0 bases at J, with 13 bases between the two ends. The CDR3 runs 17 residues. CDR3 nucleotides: TGTGCCAGCAGCTTAGTGTCCGGACCCAGCTCTGGAAACACCATATATTTT. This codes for CASSLVSGPSSGNTIYF.

Here the CDR3 reads CASSLAGATLNTEAFF. Written as DNA, the CDR3 is TGTGCCAGCAGCTTAGCGGGGGCCACACTGAACACTGAAGCTTTCTTT. V gene TRBV11-1 combines with J gene TRBJ1-1, with a weak D call TRBD1 (6 bases). Trimming removed 0 bases at V and 0 bases at J, with 11 bases between. This CDR3 is 16 amino acids long. From germline, CDR1 is SGHAT and CDR2 FQDESV (reference sequence).